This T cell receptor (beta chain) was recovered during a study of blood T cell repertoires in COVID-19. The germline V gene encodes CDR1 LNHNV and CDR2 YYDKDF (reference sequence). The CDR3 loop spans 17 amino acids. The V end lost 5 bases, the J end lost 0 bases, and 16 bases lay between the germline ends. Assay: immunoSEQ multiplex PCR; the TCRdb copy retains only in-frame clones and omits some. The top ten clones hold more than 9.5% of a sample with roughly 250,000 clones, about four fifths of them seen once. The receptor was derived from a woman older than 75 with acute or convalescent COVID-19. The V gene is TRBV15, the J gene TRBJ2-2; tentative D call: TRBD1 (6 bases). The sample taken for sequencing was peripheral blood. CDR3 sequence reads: CATSPIPGTSNTGELFF. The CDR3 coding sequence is TGTGCCACCAGCCCTATCCCCGGGACATCGAACACCGGGGAGCTGTTTTTT. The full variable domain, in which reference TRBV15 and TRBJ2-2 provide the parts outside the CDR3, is DAMVIQNPRYQVTQFGKPVTLSCSQTLNHNVMYWYQQKSSQAPKLLFHYYDKDFNNEADTPDNFQSRRPNTSFCFLDIRSPGLGDTAMYLCATSPIPGTSNTGELFFGEGSRLTVL.